This T cell receptor beta chain was identified in a study of CD8+ T cells in alopecia areata. Germline assignment: CDR1 SQVTM and CDR2 ANQGSEA. After removal of 6 bases from V and 5 bases from J, the junction contained 8 bases not matched to a gene. CDR3 length equals 14 residues. RNA, once extracted, was reverse transcribed into cDNA for use as the sequencing template. Sequencing used immunoSEQ multiplex PCR; TCRdb keeps in-frame clones, though not all of them. This table has some 180,000 clones, 56% appearing once. The receptor was isolated from a human donor in good health. What was sequenced was CD8+ T cells sorted from blood. This chain uses TRBV29-1 with TRBJ2-1, with 9 bases lining up with TRBD2. CDR3 nucleotide sequence: TGCAGCGTGTCCCTAGCGGGGATAGACAATGAGCAGTTCTTC. It is translated as CSVSLAGIDNEQFF.